This T cell receptor beta chain was recovered during a study of regulatory T cells in long-lasting Graves disease. Time point specified: newly diagnosed GD, antithyroid drugs for less than 3 months. The TCR library was prepared using RNA isolated from PBMCs. To make TCR beta libraries, researchers used iRepertoire HTBI primers and Arm-PCR of CDR3 regions. Authors' methods: Detected in the samples were over 60 TRBV and approximately 14 TRBJ segments. TCRdb analysed the multiplex PCR reads with MiXCR anew, one entry per CDR3 protein. The V and J calls here are based on TCRdb, not the publication. Seen here are roughly 500,000 distinct CDR3 sequences, around 12% observed once, and the top ten hold about 8.3%. V shed 3 bases and J 8 bases; nucleotides not matched to a gene: 5. The germline CDR1 and CDR2 sequences are MNHGY and SVAAGI. The CDR3 consists of 13 residues. This clonotype occurred many times.

In addition, the sample was reused for a study of T cells in Graves' hyperthyroidism and ophthalmopathy.

Here the sequenced sample was peripheral blood mononuclear cells (PBMCs), taken at new diagnosis, from a patient treated with antithyroid drugs. The J gene is TRBJ1-1, the V gene TRBV6-9; 8 bases fit TRBD1. The origin of this receptor is a young woman with Graves disease. The DNA of the CDR3 is TGTGCCAGCAGTTACCCCGGGACAGGAGAAGCTTTCTTT. This sequence encodes CASSYPGTGEAFF.